This T cell receptor beta chain comes out of a study of vaccination and CD4 T cells after COVID-19. On the study more broadly: Two-dose vaccination with either BNT162b2 or mRNA-1273 was given to participants. The study's findings and limits: The cohort comprised relatively few convalescent patients, and no early post-infection timepoints were analyzed.

This clonotype was detected a few times. Its antigen is undetermined. Time point specified: late sampling 161 to 241 days after vaccination in a few convalescent patients. Germline V gene sequence: CDR1 SGHVS, CDR2 FNYEAQ. Trimming took 3 bases from V and 1 from J, leaving 9 bases between them. The CDR3 sequence is 14 residues long. TCRdb reanalysed the PCR reads using MiXCR and keeps one entry per CDR3 protein. The sample lists roughly 30,000 distinct CDR3 sequences, about 54% occurring once. This clonotype was obtained from a human donor who had recovered from COVID-19. The chain uses TRBV7-6 and TRBJ1-1; a possible D gene is TRBD1 (5 bases). This specimen was CD4+ T cells from blood, taken about 7 months after SARS-CoV-2 vaccination. In DNA, the CDR3 is TGTGCCAGCAGCTTTTCCGGGGGGAACACTGAAGCTTTCTTT. The encoded protein is CASSFSGGNTEAFF.